This is a list of T cell receptor beta chains from one sample in a study of cytomegalovirus exposure and HLA in healthy donors. Clones were sequenced by immunoSEQ multiplex PCR, and TCRdb holds only the in-frame ones, with some missing. This sample carries 65,000 to 90,000 clones, roughly 89% of them seen once, and the ten largest clones take less than 5%. The sequencing sample was made of PBMCs. The receptors originated from a woman in her late teens or twenties in good health and CMV-seropositive. The CDR3 runs from the conserved cysteine through the conserved F or W. Each record gives: D gene, clone size, J gene, V gene, CDR3 DNA, CDR3 protein. D genes are given only for firm matches. Clone size is given for some rows only: seen once, a few or many times, or a class if the clone is expanded.

>TRBD2|once|TRBJ2-7|TRBV28
TGTGCCAGCAGTTCATCAGGAGCGGGAGAGTTTTCCGAGCAGTACTTC
CASSSSGAGEFSEQYF
>NA|NA|TRBJ2-1|TRBV15
TGTGCCACCAGCAGAGGGGGCCCTTACAATGAGCAGTTCTTC
CATSRGGPYNEQFF
>TRBD1|NA|TRBJ1-5|TRBV19
TGTGCCAGTAGTGGGACAGGGAATGAGCCCCAGCATTTT
CASSGTGNEPQHF
>NA|NA|TRBJ2-6|TRBV11-2
TGTGCCAGCAGCTTAGGCTCCTGGAGGGAACTACTTGGGGCCAACGTCCTGACTTTC
CASSLGSWRELLGANVLTF
>NA|NA|TRBJ1-2|TRBV5-6
TGTGCCAGCAGCCAAGAGCAGGGGTTAATTTATCCTAACTATGGCTACACCTTC
CASSQEQGLIYPNYGYTF
>NA|NA|TRBJ2-7|TRBV6-5
TGTGCCAGCAGTTATGCCTCCCGGTCCTACGAGCAGTACTTC
CASSYASRSYEQYF
>TRBD1|NA|TRBJ2-4|TRBV5-4
TGTGCCAGCAGCTTACAACGGGACAGAAAAAACATTCAGTACTTC
CASSLQRDRKNIQYF
>TRBD1|NA|TRBJ2-2|TRBV6-1
TGTGCCAGCTCACGGACAGGGGACACCGGGGAGCTGTTTTTT
CASSRTGDTGELFF
>NA|NA|TRBJ2-7|TRBV5-4
TGTGCCAGCAGCACCGACAACTCCTACGAGCAGTACTTC
CASSTDNSYEQYF
>NA|NA|TRBJ2-7|TRBV14
TGTGCCAGCAGCCAAGTTAGAGGTGAGCAGTACTTC
CASSQVRGEQYF
>TRBD2|NA|TRBJ2-7|TRBV9
TGTGCCAGCAGCGCTAGCGGGGCGTCATACCTGGGGAACGAGCAGTACTTC
CASSASGASYLGNEQYF
>NA|NA|TRBJ2-7|TRBV7-9
TGTGCCAGCAGCTTAGCGGCGTTTCGGGACGAGCAGTACTTC
CASSLAAFRDEQYF
>TRBD2|NA|TRBJ2-7|TRBV7-8
TGTGCCAGCAGCGCCATCGGCGGGCGGGAGGGCGCCTACGAGCAGTACTTC
CASSAIGGREGAYEQYF
>NA|NA|TRBJ2-7|TRBV14
TGTGCCAGCAGCCAAGTGGGCTCTTACTACGAGCAGTACTTC
CASSQVGSYYEQYF
>NA|NA|TRBJ2-2|TRBV6-4
TGTGCCAGCGCGCCGCTCGCTCAGGCGGGCACCGGGGAGCTGTTTTTT
CASAPLAQAGTGELFF
>TRBD2|NA|TRBJ2-1|TRBV30
TGTGCCAGTAGGGCGGGAGGTTACAATGAGCAGTTCTTC
CASRAGGYNEQFF
>NA|NA|TRBJ2-3|TRBV5-1
TGCGCCAGCAGCTTTAACAGGTTCACAGATACGCAGTATTTT
CASSFNRFTDTQYF
>NA|NA|TRBJ2-3|TRBV29-1
TGCAGCGTAGTCGGAGGGCGCGCGCCAGATACGCAGTATTTT
CSVVGGRAPDTQYF
>TRBD2|NA|TRBJ2-5|TRBV4-2
TGTGCCAGCAGCCAAGATCTTGCGGGAGGGTACCAAGAGACCCAGTACTTC
CASSQDLAGGYQETQYF
>TRBD1|once|TRBJ2-7|TRBV6-5
TGTGCCAGCAGTTACCGGACAGGGCCCCACGAGCAGTACTTC
CASSYRTGPHEQYF
>TRBD1|NA|TRBJ2-7|TRBV20-1
TGCAGTGCTGCGACAGGGCCCGAGCAGTACTTC
CSAATGPEQYF
>NA|once|TRBJ2-5|TRBV5-4
TGTGCCAGCAGCCAAACCGGGACACAAGGAAGTGGCCAAGAGACCCAGTACTTC
CASSQTGTQGSGQETQYF
>NA|NA|TRBJ1-3|TRBV30
TGTGCCAGAAAGAGCTCTGGAAACACCATATATTTT
CARKSSGNTIYF
>TRBD1|NA|TRBJ2-7|TRBV14
TGTGCCAGCAGCCAAGATCGGGACAGGGGCTACGAGCAGTACTTC
CASSQDRDRGYEQYF
>NA|once|TRBJ2-1|TRBV27
TGTGCCAGCAGTTTTTATTTTAGCTCCTACAATGAGCAGTTCTTC
CASSFYFSSYNEQFF
>TRBD1|NA|TRBJ2-5|TRBV30
TGTGCCTGGAGTACAACAGGGGCTGGGAAGACCCAGTACTTC
CAWSTTGAGKTQYF
>NA|NA|TRBJ1-2|TRBV28
TGTGCCAGCAGTTTATCGGGGAGTGGCTACACCTTC
CASSLSGSGYTF
>NA|NA|TRBJ1-4|TRBV30
TGTGCCTGGAGTTCTCGCTCCGAGGTGGAAAAACTGTTTTTT
CAWSSRSEVEKLFF
>TRBD1|NA|TRBJ1-4|TRBV5-1
TGCGCCAGCAGCTGGTGGGACAGGGGCGTTCTTTCTCGTGAAAAACTGTTTTTT
CASSWWDRGVLSREKLFF
>NA|NA|TRBJ2-3|TRBV7-2
TGTGCCAGCAGCTTTGGCGGGGGCACAGATACGCAGTATTTT
CASSFGGGTDTQYF
>TRBD2|NA|TRBJ2-7|TRBV9
TGTGCCAGCACGGAAGGGACTAGCGATATCTACGAGCAGTACTTC
CASTEGTSDIYEQYF
>NA|NA|TRBJ2-5|TRBV28
TGTGCCAGCAGTTCCCGGGGAACCGTGTGGGAGACCCAGTACTTC
CASSSRGTVWETQYF
>NA|few|TRBJ2-5|TRBV5-6
TGTGCCAGCAGCTTGGCCGCGGAGGAGACCCAGTACTTC
CASSLAAEETQYF
>TRBD1|NA|TRBJ2-2|TRBV18
TGTGCCAGCTCACCACAGACAGGGACCGGGGAGCTGTTTTTT
CASSPQTGTGELFF
>NA|NA|TRBJ1-4|TRBV14
TGTGCCAGCAGCCAACTCGGGAGGGTCGAGGGGCAAAAACTGTTTTTT
CASSQLGRVEGQKLFF
>TRBD1|NA|TRBJ2-3|TRBV28
TGTGCCAGCAGTTTTGAGGGGGCGCTCGCTGATACGCAGTATTTT
CASSFEGALADTQYF
>TRBD1|NA|TRBJ2-5|TRBV5-1
TGCGCCAGCAGCTTGGCAGGGGGCTATGAGACCCAGTACTTC
CASSLAGGYETQYF
>TRBD1|once|TRBJ1-1|TRBV27
TGTGCCAGCAGTTTTAAAGGACAGGACGGGGTTGAAGCTTTCTTT
CASSFKGQDGVEAFF
>NA|many|TRBJ2-1|TRBV6-4
TGTGCCAGCAGTGTGGACAGCTCCTACAATGAGCAGTTCTTC
CASSVDSSYNEQFF
>NA|NA|TRBJ2-2|TRBV4-3
TGCGCCAGCAGCCAAGATTATATACAAAAAACTGATGTGGGGCTCGCCGGGGAGCTGTTTTTT
CASSQDYIQKTDVGLAGELFF
>TRBD2|NA|TRBJ2-5|TRBV7-2
TGTGCCAGCAGCTTAGCTAGCGGGGGAGGGGGAAGGTCGGAGACCCAGTACTTC
CASSLASGGGGRSETQYF
>NA|NA|TRBJ2-6|TRBV4-3
TGCGCCAGCAGCCAAGTAGTGGTCGCACTGACATCTGGGGCCAACGTCCTGACTTTC
CASSQVVVALTSGANVLTF
>TRBD2|NA|TRBJ2-1|TRBV6-1
TGTGCCAGCGAGCGGGGGGGCACCTACAATGAGCAGTTCTTC
CASERGGTYNEQFF
>TRBD1|few|TRBJ1-2|TRBV7-3
TGTGCCAGCAGCCTACGGACAGGGATGGGTGGCTACACCTTC
CASSLRTGMGGYTF
>TRBD2|once|TRBJ2-7|TRBV11-2
TGTGCCAGCAGACCCACTAGCGCCTACGAGCAGTACTTC
CASRPTSAYEQYF
>TRBD2|NA|TRBJ2-1|TRBV5-1
TGCGCCAGCAGCTTGACTCCGGGACTAGGGGGGTACAATGAGCAGTTCTTC
CASSLTPGLGGYNEQFF
>TRBD1|NA|TRBJ2-1|TRBV4-3
TGCGCCAGCAGCCATAAGCTCGGACAGGGGGTCAATGAGCAGTTCTTC
CASSHKLGQGVNEQFF
>NA|once|TRBJ2-5|TRBV6-5
TGTGCCAGCAGCTACCTACTAGGTCAAGAGACCCAGTACTTC
CASSYLLGQETQYF
>TRBD1|NA|TRBJ1-1|TRBV19
TGTGCCAGTAGGCTGGGGACAGGCACTGAAGCTTTCTTT
CASRLGTGTEAFF
>NA|NA|TRBJ1-6|TRBV7-9
TGTGCCAGCAGCTTAGTTAAGAGGATGGATTCACCCCTCCACTTT
CASSLVKRMDSPLHF
>TRBD1|NA|TRBJ2-7|TRBV19
TGTGCCAGTAGACCAAAGGACGGGACAGGGGTCGAGCAGTACTTC
CASRPKDGTGVEQYF
>TRBD1|NA|TRBJ2-7|TRBV6-6
TGTGCCAGCAGCCCCCAGGGGACAGGGTTCGGGCAGTACTTC
CASSPQGTGFGQYF
>NA|NA|TRBJ1-1|TRBV30
TGTGCCTGGAGTGTACCAGTCGGGGCTTTCTTT
CAWSVPVGAFF
>TRBD2|NA|TRBJ2-1|TRBV28
TGTGCCAGCACTAGCGGGAGATACAATGAGCAGTTCTTC
CASTSGRYNEQFF
>NA|NA|TRBJ1-6|TRBV27
TGTGCCAGCAGTTGGAACAGGGCCAATTCACCCCTCCACTTT
CASSWNRANSPLHF
>NA|NA|TRBJ2-5|TRBV6-1
TGTGCCAGCAGTGACCCGGACTTGGGCCAAGAGACCCAGTACTTC
CASSDPDLGQETQYF
>NA|few|TRBJ2-3|TRBV6-1
TGTGCCAGCAGTGAAGCTCAGGGCACAGATACGCAGTATTTT
CASSEAQGTDTQYF